This T cell receptor (beta chain) is from a study of shared clonotypes between healthy human individuals. Study information: Contributing individuals were a couple of females and three males aged 18 to 49.

The assay ran at deep level. The input for sorted-subset replicate PCRs was around 0.2 ug DNA, about 29,000 T cell genomes. Repertoires were generated with immunoSEQ multiplex PCR, while TCRdb's copy carries only in-frame clones and drops some. This table has millions of clones, 85% to 95% appearing once. Terminally differentiated effector memory CD45RA+ cells were excluded by CCR7 positive selection of CD45RO-negative cells. This receptor was identified in a man between 18 and 29 years old in good health. Some clones in this sample may be carry-over from other donors' samples. Source material: naive CD8+ T cells from PBMCs.

The CDR3 region is CASGSGPPRGAGNIQYF. In DNA, the CDR3 is TGCGCCAGCGGTTCCGGACCTCCGAGAGGTGCGGGAAACATTCAGTACTTC. This chain uses TRBV10-2 with TRBJ2-4; D may be TRBD2 (5 bases). The V gene lost 8 bases and the J gene lost 6 bases, with 26 bases spanning the gap. Germline assignment: CDR1 WSHSY and CDR2 SAAADI. The CDR3 is made up of 17 amino acids.